These 10 T cell receptor beta chains share one sample of origin, sequenced in a study of cytomegalovirus exposure and HLA in healthy donors. PCR amplification relied on 60 Vbeta primers (plus 13 Jbeta primers). The assay was immunoSEQ multiplex PCR, and TCRdb's table has in-frame clones only and misses some. The table lists just over 150,000 clones, around 74% of them singletons. Material: PBMCs. The receptor set was obtained from a female donor in good health and CMV-seronegative.

V gene TRBV29-1 combines with J gene TRBJ2-1; D is unclear. Deletions cut 4 bases from V and 9 bases from J, with 13 bases between. Germline CDR1 and CDR2: SQVTM and ANQGSEA. The CDR3 has 12 residues. The CDR3 loop reads CSVAQDQFEQFF. The CDR3 region has the DNA TGCAGCGTTGCCCAGGATCAGTTTGAGCAGTTCTTC.

The rearrangement uses TRBV7-2 and TRBJ1-1; possible D gene TRBD1, 5 bases. Deletions cut 0 bases from V and 4 bases from J, with 15 bases between. CDR1 and CDR2 (germline): SGHTA, FQGNSA. The CDR3 contains 16 residues. CDR3 DNA sequence: TGTGCCAGCAGCTTAGCCCAAATCGGCAGGGCCACTGAAGCTTTCTTT. Its protein product is CASSLAQIGRATEAFF.

Only one count was recorded for this clone. V and J are TRBV11-1 and TRBJ2-7; 9 bases map to TRBD2. The CDR3 sequence is 15 residues long. J was trimmed by 1 base and V by 4 bases; bases with no gene match: 5. Germline V gene lookup returns CDR1 SGHAT and CDR2 FQDESV (reference sequence). The CDR3 DNA follows: TGTGCCAGCAGCTACGGACTAGCGATGTCCTACGAGCAGTACTTC. Translation gives CASSYGLAMSYEQYF. The full variable domain, with the rest looked up from reference TRBV11-1 and TRBJ2-7, is EAEVAQSPRYKITEKSQAVAFWCDPISGHATLYWYRQILGQGPELLVQFQDESVVDDSQLPKDRFSAERLKGVDSTLKIQPAELGDSAMYLCASSYGLAMSYEQYFGPGTRLTVT.

This chain links TRBV7-9 with TRBJ2-3, with TRBD1 matching 9 bases. This CDR3 spans 15 amino acids. The ends lost 3 bases at V and 3 bases at J; junction bases unmatched: 4. Germline CDR1 reads SEHNR; CDR2 reads FQNEAQ (reference sequence). CDR3 bases: TGTGCCAGCAGCTTGGACAGGGGAGTAACAGATACGCAGTATTTT. Translating it yields CASSLDRGVTDTQYF.

The chain combines TRBV5-1 with TRBJ2-5; the D gene is possibly TRBD1 (6 bases). Germline V gene sequence: CDR1 SGHRS, CDR2 YFSETQ. V lost 4 bases and J lost 4, with 14 bases in between. The CDR3 length is 14 residues. In DNA form, the CDR3 reads TGCGCCAGCAGCCGTGGACAGCAACCAGAGACCCAGTACTTC. It codes for CASSRGQQPETQYF.

This clone was recorded once. V is TRBV5-8 and J is TRBJ1-5; 7 bases map to TRBD1. The CDR3 length is 17 residues. Trimming cost V 3 bases and J 3 bases; bases outside gene matches: 12. CDR1 is SGHTS, CDR2 YDEGEE, per germline. The CDR3 DNA sequence: TGTGCCAGCAGCTCCCCGGCCACGACAGGGCACAATCAGCCCCAGCATTTT. Residues: CASSSPATTGHNQPQHF.

This clone was counted a few times. The chain couples TRBV6-5 to TRBJ2-7, with TRBD2 matching 7 bases. This CDR3 is built from 11 residues. The trim removed 8 bases at V and 2 bases at J, leaving 0 bases unmatched. From germline, CDR1 is MNHEY and CDR2 SVGAGI. The CDR3 coding sequence is TGTGCCAGCCGGGGGGCCTACGAGCAGTACTTC. Its protein is CASRGAYEQYF.

The genes are TRBV19 and TRBJ2-7, with TRBD2 matching over 7 bases. Germline V lookup: CDR1 LNHDA, CDR2 SQIVND (reference sequence). V lost 3 bases and J lost 8; bases outside the gene matches: 13. CDR3 size: 15 residues. The CDR3 is CASSMTSSPLWQQYF. CDR3 bases: TGTGCCAGTAGTATGACTAGCTCTCCTCTATGGCAGCAGTACTTC. The variable domain in full, completed from reference TRBV19 and TRBJ2-7, reads DGGITQSPKYLFRKEGQNVTLSCEQNLNHDAMYWYRQDPGQGLRLIYYSQIVNDFQKGDIAEGYSVSREKKESFPLTVTSAQKNPTAFYLCASSMTSSPLWQQYFGPGTRLTVT.

This chain joins TRBV7-9 and TRBJ1-6, with D possibly being TRBD1 (6 bases). The CDR3 is 15 amino acids. Germline V CDR1 and CDR2: SEHNR, FQNEAQ (reference sequence). Trimming removed 4 bases from V and 10 bases from J, with 17 bases in between. For the CDR3, the DNA is TGTGCCAGCAGCTCTACGGGGGGGCTTAGGTCACCCCTCCACTTT. It specifies CASSSTGGLRSPLHF.

This chain links TRBV5-1 with TRBJ1-2; TRBD1 agrees at 10 bases. J was trimmed by 2 bases and V by 0 bases; bases with no gene match: 1. The V gene's germline CDR1 is SGHRS and CDR2 YFSETQ. The CDR3 sequence is 15 residues long. CDR3 sequence reads: CASSLGGQGNYGYTF. DNA for the CDR3: TGCGCCAGCAGCTTGGGGGGACAGGGGAACTATGGCTACACCTTC.